The 30 T cell receptor beta chains below all came from one sample that was sequenced in a study of blood T cells in healthy people across ages. Combining a sample-barcoded 5' primer with a J-beta primer mix, a second PCR ran for 7 to 11 cycles. TCRdb reprocessed the 5' RACE reads with MiXCR, giving one entry per CDR3 protein. In the table there are about 800,000 distinct CDR3 sequences, roughly 64% of which are singletons. What was sequenced was blood. These receptor sequences come from a man aged 25-45 years in good health.

This clonotype was found a few times. V gene TRBV25-1 combines with J gene TRBJ2-7; D unclear. This CDR3 has 11 residues. Trimming pared 2 bases from V and 7 bases from J, leaving 6 bases between. Germline V gives CDR1 MGHDK, CDR2 SYGVNS. The CDR3 sequence is CASSERLEQYF. DNA for the CDR3: TGTGCCAGCAGTGAAAGGCTAGAGCAGTACTTC.

The chain joins TRBV7-2 to TRBJ1-2; weak D call: TRBD1 (5 bases). This CDR3 contains 15 residues. V lost 2 bases and J lost 0, with 10 bases in between. Germline CDR1 SGHTA, CDR2 FQGNSA. CDR3 nucleotide sequence: TGTGCCAGCAGCTTAAAGGTGGGACCTAACTATGGCTACACCTTC. It translates to CASSLKVGPNYGYTF.

This sequence joins TRBV7-9 and TRBJ1-1; D gene ambiguous. Germline lookup yields CDR1 SEHNR and CDR2 FQNEAQ (reference sequence). The V end lost 3 bases, the J end lost 2 bases, and 7 bases lay between the germline ends. The CDR3 is 13 amino acids. The CDR3 protein is CASSFQDNTEAFF. The CDR3, as DNA: TGTGCCAGCAGCTTCCAGGACAACACTGAAGCTTTCTTT. Together with reference TRBV7-9 and TRBJ1-1, the CDR3 gives the full variable domain: DTGVSQNPRHKITKRGQNVTFRCDPISEHNRLYWYRQTLGQGPEFLTYFQNEAQLEKSRLLSDRFSAERPKGSFSTLEIQRTEQGDSAMYLCASSFQDNTEAFFGQGTRLTVV.

The V call is TRBV7-6, the J call TRBJ2-5; 10 bases align to TRBD2. This CDR3 spans 22 amino acids. The V segment lost 1 base and the J segment 3 bases; nucleotides outside the gene matches: 23. Germline loops: CDR1 SGHVS, CDR2 FNYEAQ. The CDR3 here is CASSLEVSNIGGLADIKETQYF. CDR3 bases: TGTGCCAGCAGCTTAGAAGTATCGAACATAGGAGGACTAGCGGACATTAAAGAGACCCAGTACTTC.

The CDR3 nucleotides are TGTGCCAGCAGCCCAAGGACAGGGTTTGGGGCCAACGTCCTGACTTTC. Translated, it gives CASSPRTGFGANVLTF. The chain couples TRBV5-5 to TRBJ2-6; 8 bases agree with TRBD1. The trim removed 4 bases at V and 3 bases at J, leaving 6 bases unmatched. The CDR3 totals 16 residues. Per germline, CDR1 SGHKS and CDR2 YYEKEE (reference sequence).

The chain carries TRBV6-2 or TRBV6-3 and TRBJ2-4; TRBD2 aligns across 8 bases. Germline V gene lookup returns CDR1 MNHEY and CDR2 SVGEGT. The CDR3 loop spans 13 amino acids. J gave up 15 bases and V 6 bases, and 13 bases lay outside the gene matches. CDR3 region: CASSQILAGYGYF. CDR3 nucleotides: TGTGCCAGCAGCCAAATTTTAGCGGGGTACGGGTACTTC.

The chain combines TRBV4-2 with TRBJ1-6; the match to TRBD1 covers 7 bases. The germline V gene encodes CDR1 LGHNA and CDR2 YNFKEQ. V lost 8 bases to trimming and J lost 5 bases; unmatched junction nucleotides: 6. This CDR3 is built from 14 residues. CDR3 in amino acids: CASGRDSNNSPLHF. CDR3 nucleotides: TGTGCCAGCGGCCGGGACAGTAATAATTCACCCCTCCACTTT.

The genes are TRBV4-3 and TRBJ1-1; 7 bases are a match to TRBD1. The CDR3 has 14 residues. CDR1 is LGHNA, CDR2 YSLEER, per germline. With 3 bases clipped from V and 5 bases from J, the junction kept 6 bases outside the gene matches. The CDR3 here is CASSQKTGRTEAFF. As DNA, the CDR3 is TGCGCCAGCAGCCAGAAGACAGGGAGGACTGAAGCTTTCTTT.

The J gene is TRBJ2-7, the V gene TRBV14; possibly TRBD1 or TRBD2 for D (6 bases each). The CDR3 extends over 16 amino acids. Deletions cut 2 bases from V and 7 bases from J, with 21 bases between. Germline V CDR1 and CDR2: SGHDN, FVKESK. The DNA of the CDR3 is TGTGCCAGCAGCCAAACTTCGGGGGCCCTCAACAATGAGCAGTACTTC. This gives the protein CASSQTSGALNNEQYF.

The chain is built from TRBV20-1 and TRBJ2-1, with 8 positions matching TRBD1. V trimming: 3 bases; J trimming: 7 bases; junction bases outside the gene matches: 8. The CDR3 totals 14 residues. Looked up from germline, CDR1 is DFQATT and CDR2 is SNEGSKA (reference sequence). The DNA of the CDR3 is TGCAGTGCTAGTGGGGGGACAGGAGAAAATGAGCAGTTCTTC. Its protein product is CSASGGTGENEQFF.

V is TRBV6-2 or TRBV6-3 and J is TRBJ1-5, with a possible D match to TRBD1 (5 bases). The CDR3 contains 13 residues. Trimming removed 6 bases from V and 6 bases from J, with 12 bases in between. CDR1 MNHEY and CDR2 SVGEGT come from the germline V gene. CDR3 protein: CASRNPTGQPQHF. CDR3 coding DNA: TGTGCCAGCAGGAACCCCACAGGTCAGCCCCAGCATTTT.

CDR3 DNA: TGCAGTGCTGACGGAACCACAGGGGCCAAAAACATTCAGTACTTC. This translates into CSADGTTGAKNIQYF. This chain uses TRBV20-1 with TRBJ2-4; D may be TRBD1 (6 bases). V lost 5 bases to trimming and J lost 1 base, with 15 bases between them. The CDR3 covers 15 residues. From germline, CDR1 is DFQATT and CDR2 SNEGSKA (reference sequence).

This chain uses TRBV6-1 with TRBJ1-2, with 11 bases lining up with TRBD1. The CDR3 consists of 15 residues. Germline lookup yields CDR1 MNHNS and CDR2 SASEGT. The V and J ends lost 8 bases and 8 bases, in that order; junction bases with no gene match: 13. The CDR3 reads CASQAPGQGVRGYTF. In nucleotides, the CDR3 is TGTGCCAGCCAAGCTCCGGGACAGGGGGTTCGCGGCTACACCTTC.

The chain has TRBV7-2 and TRBJ1-4; D remains ambiguous. The CDR3 contains 15 residues. V was pared by 0 bases and J by 6 bases, with 11 bases between. The germline V gene encodes CDR1 SGHTA and CDR2 FQGNSA. The CDR3 sequence is CASSLAPMMDEKLFF. The CDR3 DNA reads TGTGCCAGCAGCTTAGCGCCCATGATGGATGAAAAACTGTTTTTT.

This chain uses TRBV2 with TRBJ2-5; D possibly corresponds to TRBD1 (6 bases). This CDR3 contains 14 residues. The germline gives CDR1 SNHLY, CDR2 FYNNEI. V lost 7 bases and J lost 4, with 16 bases in between. As DNA, the CDR3 is TGTGCCAGCAAAAGGCCCCTAGGGGGAGAGACCCAGTACTTC. Its protein is CASKRPLGGETQYF.

The gene calls are TRBV6-1 and TRBJ2-7; D assignment may be TRBD1 or TRBD2 (5 bases each). Germline CDR1 reads MNHNS; CDR2 reads SASEGT. The CDR3 sequence is 12 residues long. V was clipped by 6 bases and J by 2 bases, with 8 bases between them. The chain's CDR3 is CASSTGPYEQYF. The CDR3 DNA reads as TGTGCCAGCAGCACGGGGCCCTACGAGCAGTACTTC.

The chain is built from TRBV18 and TRBJ1-4; no clear D gene. Germline V gene sequence: CDR1 KGHSH, CDR2 LQKENI. The V gene lost 2 bases and the J gene lost 6 bases, with 7 bases spanning the gap. The CDR3 spans 13 residues. The CDR3 coding sequence is TGTGCCAGCTCACCAGGGATGGATGAAAAACTGTTTTTT. Translated: CASSPGMDEKLFF.

The chain joins TRBV6-1 to TRBJ2-3, with 10 positions matching TRBD1. CDR3 length: 15 residues. The V gene's germline CDR1 is MNHNS and CDR2 SASEGT. With 6 bases clipped from V and 1 base from J, the junction kept 4 bases outside the gene matches. The CDR3 spells CASSRQGAGTDTQYF. The CDR3 DNA sequence: TGTGCCAGCAGCCGACAGGGGGCAGGCACAGATACGCAGTATTTT.

Turning to this clonotype: Without the conserved terminal phenylalanine or tryptophan, this CDR3 likely stems from a read error. The chain is built from TRBV2 and TRBJ2-1; the D call may be TRBD1 or TRBD2 (5 bases each). V was cut by 8 bases and J by 8 bases, with 16 bases left in between. Germline V gene data show CDR1 as SNHLY and CDR2 as FYNNEI. The CDR3 has 13 amino acids. Written as DNA, the CDR3 is TGTGCCAGCGGACGGATCCGAGGGGATGAGCAGTTCGTC. Encoded protein: CASGRIRGDEQFV.

The gene calls are TRBV24-1 and TRBJ2-1; 11 bases align to TRBD2. The CDR3 covers 17 residues. The ends lost 2 bases at V and 5 bases at J; junction bases unmatched: 7. Germline lookup yields CDR1 KGHDR and CDR2 SFDVKD. The CDR3 reads CATSDSDDSGGDNEQFF. CDR3 nucleotide sequence: TGTGCCACCAGTGATTCCGACGATAGCGGGGGGGACAATGAGCAGTTCTTC.

The J gene is TRBJ2-2, the V gene TRBV5-1; TRBD2 matches at 12 bases. Trimming at V came to 4 bases and at J to 4 bases, leaving 8 bases not matched to a gene. Germline V gene data show CDR1 as SGHRS and CDR2 as YFSETQ. The CDR3 is 17 amino acids. In DNA, the CDR3 is TGCGCCAGCAGCATAGGACTAGCGGGACGTCGCACCGGGGAGCTGTTTTTT. As protein: CASSIGLAGRRTGELFF. The full variable domain, in which reference TRBV5-1 and TRBJ2-2 provide the parts outside the CDR3, is KAGVTQTPRYLIKTRGQQVTLSCSPISGHRSVSWYQQTPGQGLQFLFEYFSETQRNKGNFPGRFSGRQFSNSRSEMNVSTLELGDSALYLCASSIGLAGRRTGELFFGEGSRLTVL.

The table lists this clonotype with a few counts. This chain joins TRBV29-1 and TRBJ2-7; D gene unclear. The germline V and J ends were trimmed by 5 bases and 0 bases, with 11 bases remaining between them. The CDR3 spans 13 residues. Germline CDR1 reads SQVTM; CDR2 reads ANQGSEA. Here the CDR3 reads CSVKGRFSYEQYF. As DNA, the CDR3 is TGCAGCGTTAAGGGCAGATTCTCCTACGAGCAGTACTTC.

The gene calls are TRBV6-5 and TRBJ2-2; D perhaps matches TRBD2 (6 bases). Germline-derived CDR1 and CDR2 are MNHEY and SVGAGI. The V and J ends lost 5 bases and 7 bases respectively, with 11 bases between them. The CDR3 has 13 amino acids. CDR3: CASSRPGGGELFF. CDR3 sequence (DNA): TGTGCCAGCAGTAGGCCCGGGGGCGGGGAGCTGTTTTTT.

This clonotype appeared once. The chain links TRBV2 to TRBJ2-4; D perhaps matches TRBD1 (5 bases). This CDR3 has 15 residues. Trimming removed 2 bases from V and 2 bases from J, with 10 bases in between. Germline CDR1 reads SNHLY; CDR2 reads FYNNEI. CDR3 bases: TGTGCCAGCAGTGAACAGGGTTTAACCAAAAACATTCAGTACTTC. Amino acid sequence: CASSEQGLTKNIQYF.

This clonotype was seen once. This chain joins TRBV12-3 or TRBV12-4 and TRBJ2-3; 8 bases are a match to TRBD2. The CDR3 is 15 amino acids. V shed 3 bases and J 3 bases; nucleotides not matched to a gene: 5. The CDR3 nucleotides are TGTGCCAGCAGTTTGTGGCTAGCGGGTACAGATACGCAGTATTTT. Translating gives CASSLWLAGTDTQYF.

The chain recombines TRBV20-1 with TRBJ2-7; no firm D call. CDR3 size: 13 residues. From germline, CDR1 is DFQATT and CDR2 SNEGSKA (reference sequence). V was pared by 5 bases and J by 2 bases, with 13 bases between. CDR3 in amino acids: CSAVPQNTYEQYF. CDR3 coding DNA: TGCAGTGCTGTCCCACAGAATACCTACGAGCAGTACTTC.

The sample holds a few counts of this clonotype. This sequence joins TRBV7-9 and TRBJ2-7; TRBD2 might be the D (6 bases). The V and J ends lost 5 bases and 6 bases respectively, with 17 bases between them. This CDR3 has 14 residues. CDR1 is SEHNR, CDR2 FQNEAQ, per germline (reference sequence). In DNA form, the CDR3 reads TGTGCCAGCAGCCCTAGTGGAGGGCTCGGCGAGCAGTACTTC. It specifies CASSPSGGLGEQYF.

The CDR3 sequence is CSASGGGTETQYF. The CDR3 coding sequence is TGCAGTGCTTCTGGTGGGGGAACGGAGACCCAGTACTTC. The J gene is TRBJ2-5, the V gene TRBV20-1; the D call may be TRBD1 or TRBD2 (5 bases each). The germline CDR1 and CDR2 sequences are DFQATT and SNEGSKA (reference sequence). This CDR3 comprises 13 residues. V was pared by 5 bases and J by 5 bases, with 15 bases between.

The CDR3 DNA is TGCAGTGCTCCCGTAGCGGGGCTCACAGATACGCAGTATTTT. Protein product: CSAPVAGLTDTQYF. The V gene is TRBV20-1, the J gene TRBJ2-3; 8 nucleotides line up with TRBD2. V lost 5 bases and J lost 2; bases outside the gene matches: 6. The germline V gene has CDR1 DFQATT and CDR2 SNEGSKA (reference sequence). The CDR3 is 14 residues long.

The chain uses TRBV7-9 and TRBJ2-5; D gene uncertain. Germline V lookup: CDR1 SEHNR, CDR2 FQNEAQ (reference sequence). CDR3 length: 15 amino acids. V was cut by 5 bases and J by 5 bases, with 18 bases left in between. The chain's CDR3 is CASSGTPVMRETQYF. CDR3 nucleotide sequence: TGTGCCAGCAGCGGTACCCCAGTCATGCGTGAGACCCAGTACTTC.